The text below deals with one T cell receptor beta chain. Its antigen is as yet unknown. Sequence at one end of the junction differs from germline and may be a read error. The sample is drawn from a study of T cells in localized non-small cell lung cancer. Assay used: immunoSEQ multiplex PCR; TCRdb lists only in-frame clones, some missing. This table has some 37,000 clones, 85% to 90% appearing once. Notes on the study in general: Longer overall survival was seen with higher T cell density measured in blood. Median about 58 top-100 tumor clones were shared with paired adjacent lung. Maximal T cell clonality occurred in uninvolved adjacent lung, with tumor ranking below it. Heterogeneity cannot be ruled out, as sequencing used one tumor region only.

The CDR3 is 12 residues long. The germline V gene has CDR1 SGHRS and CDR2 YFSETQ. The rearrangement links TRBV5-1 to TRBJ2-7; TRBD1 is a possible D gene (7 bases). The TCR originated in a man aged 18 to 49 with stage I lung adenocarcinoma. Specimen: peripheral blood, collected before any cancer treatment. The CDR3 protein is CASSLAGGTLDF. CDR3 nucleotides: TGCGCCAGCAGCTTGGCAGGGGGGACGTTGGACTTC.